This T cell receptor beta chain was observed in a study of graft-versus-host responses after intestinal transplantation. V lost 4 bases to trimming and J lost 5 bases; unmatched junction nucleotides: 5. This CDR3 spans 14 amino acids. Germline CDR1 is ENHRY and CDR2 is SYGVKD. Clones were read by immunoSEQ multiplex PCR, and TCRdb kept only the in-frame ones, dropping some. The sample lists approximately 130,000 clones; approximately 94% were seen once. Study-level findings and limits: The authors found GvH clones in recipient marrow, some appearing first in ileum or blood.

Concerning this clone itself: Its antigen is undetermined.

V usage is TRBV10-3 and J usage is TRBJ2-1; 7 bases map to TRBD1. The specimen was unstimulated CD4+ T cells sorted from spleen or lymph node cells, collected before intestinal transplant. This receptor was obtained from a human donor who received an intestinal transplant. In nucleotides, the CDR3 is TGTGCCATCAGTGCGGGACAGAACAACAATGAGCAGTTCTTC. Its protein is CAISAGQNNNEQFF.